Listed below are T cell receptor beta chains from one sample, sequenced in a study of control samples from healthy donors and cancer patients. Only in-frame clones appear in the TCRdb table, and some are missing; sequencing was by immunoSEQ multiplex PCR. The sample carries approximately 140,000 clones, approximately 86% recorded once. Sequenced sample: blood. The receptors were sampled from a woman in her twenties or thirties in good health. Both conserved end residues are part of each CDR3. A D gene is named only where the DNA matches it firmly. Expanded clones are given a class, and other clones once, few, many or no size at all.

cdr3_nt cdr3_aa j_call v_call clone_size d_call
TGTGCCAGCAGCAGACTGACGTACAATGAGCAGTTCTTC CASSRLTYNEQFF TRBJ2-1 TRBV12-1 - -
TGCGCCAGCAGCGCAGGCAGACAGGGAGGGTCAATCAATGAGCAGTTCTTC CASSAGRQGGSINEQFF TRBJ2-1 TRBV5-1 - -
TGTGCCAGCAGTCTACTACAGGGGGAAGAGACCCAGTACTTC CASSLLQGEETQYF TRBJ2-5 TRBV2 - TRBD1
TGTGCCAGCAGGCGGGAGGGCAACAATGAGCAGTTCTTC CASRREGNNEQFF TRBJ2-1 TRBV2 few TRBD2
TGTGCCAGCAGCTCCTTGACTAGCGGGAGCGGCAATGAGCAGTTCTTC CASSSLTSGSGNEQFF TRBJ2-1 TRBV7-3 - TRBD2
TGCGCCAGCAGCTGGGACAGAACCTACGAGCAGTACTTC CASSWDRTYEQYF TRBJ2-7 TRBV5-1 - TRBD1
TGTGCCAGCATACAGGACAGGGGGCGAGAGAATGAGCAGTTCTTC CASIQDRGRENEQFF TRBJ2-1 TRBV6-5 once TRBD1
TGTGCCAGTAGTATTTCCGAGGCGGACTCACCCCTCCACTTT CASSISEADSPLHF TRBJ1-6 TRBV19 few -
TGCGCCAGCAGTGAGAGCAAGGGGACCGGGGAGCTGTTTTTT CASSESKGTGELFF TRBJ2-2 TRBV10-2 - -
TGTGCCAGCAGCCGGGGACAGCAAGAGACCCAGTACTTC CASSRGQQETQYF TRBJ2-5 TRBV7-3 - TRBD1
TGTGCCAGCTCACCATTAGCGGGGAACACTGAAGCTTTCTTT CASSPLAGNTEAFF TRBJ1-1 TRBV18 - -
TGCGCCAGCAGCCACCCTTTACGCGCGGGAGGGACCCAGTACTTC CASSHPLRAGGTQYF TRBJ2-5 TRBV4-1 - TRBD2
TGTGCCACCAGTGATTTAAGTTTAATTGACACCTTC CATSDLSLIDTF TRBJ1-2 TRBV24-1 - -
TGCGCCAGCAGCCTTGCGACAGGTGGTTCACCCCTCCACTTT CASSLATGGSPLHF TRBJ1-6 TRBV5-1 - -
TGCGCCAGCAGCGGAGGGGCCTCCACTGAAGCTTTCTTT CASSGGASTEAFF TRBJ1-1 TRBV5-1 - -
TGTGCCAGCAGCCCCCAGGGGGCAGGGACTGAAGCTTTCTTT CASSPQGAGTEAFF TRBJ1-1 TRBV7-9 - TRBD1
TGTGCCAGCGGGGAGCGGATAACCTACGAGCAGTACTTC CASGERITYEQYF TRBJ2-7 TRBV2 - -
TGTGCCAGCAGTGAGGGACAGGGTTTTGAAAAACTGTTTTTT CASSEGQGFEKLFF TRBJ1-4 TRBV6-1 - TRBD1
TGTGCCAGCAGCTCCCGTTCTAGCGGGAGGCGTTCGAACTACAATGAGCAGTTCTTC CASSSRSSGRRSNYNEQFF TRBJ2-1 TRBV13 - TRBD2
TGTGCCGGAGGGACTAGCGGGAGCACAGATACGCAGTATTTT CAGGTSGSTDTQYF TRBJ2-3 TRBV28 many TRBD2
TGTGGCACGGACAGGGACACCGGGGAGCTGTTTTTT CGTDRDTGELFF TRBJ2-2 TRBV6-5 once TRBD1
TGTGCCAGCAGCCAGCGACTCCTGAACACCGGGGAGCTGTTTTTT CASSQRLLNTGELFF TRBJ2-2 TRBV4-2 - -
TGCAGCGTTGACCTAGCGGGAGTCTTGGGGGAGCAGTACTTC CSVDLAGVLGEQYF TRBJ2-7 TRBV29-1 - TRBD2
TGTGCCAGCAGCCAAGGGGCCGGGAGCTCTGGAAACACCATATATTTT CASSQGAGSSGNTIYF TRBJ1-3 TRBV3-1/TRBV3-2 - -
- CASRLAVGQGASGYTF TRBJ1-2 TRBV12-2 - -
TGCGCCAGCAGCCCAGGTTACCAATTGTCCTACAATGAGCAGTTCTTC CASSPGYQLSYNEQFF TRBJ2-1 TRBV5-1 - -
TGTGCCAGCAGTTTTTCCGTTTTTGGCAGGGGCTTGGAGCAGTACTTC CASSFSVFGRGLEQYF TRBJ2-7 TRBV5-5 - -
TGTGCCAGCAGCGTATTTTCGGGGGGAGGGTCTGGAAACACCATATATTTT CASSVFSGGGSGNTIYF TRBJ1-3 TRBV9 - -
TGCGCCAGCAGCCCGACGCCAGACTATGGCTACACCTTC CASSPTPDYGYTF TRBJ1-2 TRBV5-1 - -
TGTGCCAGCAGCCCCCCTCCGCGCACTAGCGGGGGGTACAATGAGCAGTTCTTC CASSPPPRTSGGYNEQFF TRBJ2-1 TRBV4-2 - TRBD2
TGTGCCAGCAGTGATTTGGGGGCGTTGGGGAATACGCAGTATTTT CASSDLGALGNTQYF TRBJ2-3 TRBV6-1 - -
TGTGCCAGCAGCTCTAAAGCGGGAGTCTCCTACAATGAGCAGTTCTTC CASSSKAGVSYNEQFF TRBJ2-1 TRBV5-4 - TRBD2
TGTGCCAGCAGCCCAGACTTTAGCGGGAGCTACAATGAGCAGTTCTTC CASSPDFSGSYNEQFF TRBJ2-1 TRBV5-6 - TRBD2
TGTGCCAGCTCACCCTGGGACTTTAGGGGCAACACTGAAGCTTTCTTT CASSPWDFRGNTEAFF TRBJ1-1 TRBV18 - -
TGTGCCAGCAGCGTAGACAGGGGGTACACTGAAGCTTTCTTT CASSVDRGYTEAFF TRBJ1-1 TRBV5-6 - TRBD1
TGTGCCAGCAGCCAGTCCCGGGAGACCGATGAGCAGTTCTTC CASSQSRETDEQFF TRBJ2-1 TRBV7-9 - -
TGTGCCAGCAGCACCGCGGGCGGGGGTAGGTATGAGCAGTTCTTC CASSTAGGGRYEQFF TRBJ2-1 TRBV5-6 - TRBD2
TGTGCCACCACCTGGCCGACAGGGGGAAATAATTCACCCCTCCACTTT CATTWPTGGNNSPLHF TRBJ1-6 TRBV24-1 - TRBD1
TGCAGCGTTGAAGGGGAGATAGCGGGACTCTCCTACAATGAGCAGTTCTTC CSVEGEIAGLSYNEQFF TRBJ2-1 TRBV29-1 - TRBD2
TGTGCCAGTAGTTCGACTAGTATTGAGCAGTTCTTC CASSSTSIEQFF TRBJ2-1 TRBV19 - -
TGCAGCGTTGGGCAGGGCGGGGGAGCCTCTGGAAACACCATATATTTT CSVGQGGGASGNTIYF TRBJ1-3 TRBV29-1 - -
TGTGCCAGCAGCCCCCTGAGGATTATAGCGCCTGCGGCCAATGAGCAGTTCTTC CASSPLRIIAPAANEQFF TRBJ2-1 TRBV7-8 few -
TGTGCCAGCAGTGAAGTATCCAGGAATAGCAATCAGCCCCAGCATTTT CASSEVSRNSNQPQHF TRBJ1-5 TRBV6-1 - -
TGTGCCAGCAGTTACGGAGGACAGGGGTCTCTTGGCTACACCTTC CASSYGGQGSLGYTF TRBJ1-2 TRBV6-5 - TRBD1
TGTGCCAGTAGTATCGGCCAGATCTACGAGCAGTACTTC CASSIGQIYEQYF TRBJ2-7 TRBV19 - -
TGTGCCAGCAGTCCCAGCGGACAGTACAATGAGCAGTTCTTC CASSPSGQYNEQFF TRBJ2-1 TRBV27 - -
TGTGCCATCCTGGTGCGCTTGGATGGCTACACCTTC CAILVRLDGYTF TRBJ1-2 TRBV19 - -
TGTGCCAGCAGCTTAAACAGGGAGGACGAGCAGTACTTC CASSLNREDEQYF TRBJ2-7 TRBV7-8 - -
TGTGCCTGGGCCATAACAGGGGCGTATGGCTACACCTTC CAWAITGAYGYTF TRBJ1-2 TRBV30 once TRBD1
TGTGCCAGCAGCAGGGAGGGCCAAGAGACCCAGTACTTC CASSREGQETQYF TRBJ2-5 TRBV11-2 - TRBD2
TGTGCCAGCAGCCAAGGAAGGCAGCCTAATCAGCCCCAGCATTTT CASSQGRQPNQPQHF TRBJ1-5 TRBV3-1/TRBV3-2 once -
TGTGCCACCGGGGGACAGGGATTGAACACTGAAGCTTTCTTT CATGGQGLNTEAFF TRBJ1-1 TRBV2 - TRBD1
TGTGCCAGCTCACCAACTAGCGGGGAAGAGTACGAGCAGTACTTC CASSPTSGEEYEQYF TRBJ2-7 TRBV18 few TRBD2
TGTGCCAGCAGCCCCCCGGGACAGGGGGTATGGCCCCAGCATTTT CASSPPGQGVWPQHF TRBJ1-5 TRBV28 - TRBD1
TGTGCCAGCAGCCAAGATAGACAGGGGGGCTATGGCTACACCTTC CASSQDRQGGYGYTF TRBJ1-2 TRBV4-2 - TRBD1
TGTGCCAGCAGCCCAAAGGACAGGGCCTATGGCTACACCTTC CASSPKDRAYGYTF TRBJ1-2 TRBV3-1/TRBV3-2 - TRBD1